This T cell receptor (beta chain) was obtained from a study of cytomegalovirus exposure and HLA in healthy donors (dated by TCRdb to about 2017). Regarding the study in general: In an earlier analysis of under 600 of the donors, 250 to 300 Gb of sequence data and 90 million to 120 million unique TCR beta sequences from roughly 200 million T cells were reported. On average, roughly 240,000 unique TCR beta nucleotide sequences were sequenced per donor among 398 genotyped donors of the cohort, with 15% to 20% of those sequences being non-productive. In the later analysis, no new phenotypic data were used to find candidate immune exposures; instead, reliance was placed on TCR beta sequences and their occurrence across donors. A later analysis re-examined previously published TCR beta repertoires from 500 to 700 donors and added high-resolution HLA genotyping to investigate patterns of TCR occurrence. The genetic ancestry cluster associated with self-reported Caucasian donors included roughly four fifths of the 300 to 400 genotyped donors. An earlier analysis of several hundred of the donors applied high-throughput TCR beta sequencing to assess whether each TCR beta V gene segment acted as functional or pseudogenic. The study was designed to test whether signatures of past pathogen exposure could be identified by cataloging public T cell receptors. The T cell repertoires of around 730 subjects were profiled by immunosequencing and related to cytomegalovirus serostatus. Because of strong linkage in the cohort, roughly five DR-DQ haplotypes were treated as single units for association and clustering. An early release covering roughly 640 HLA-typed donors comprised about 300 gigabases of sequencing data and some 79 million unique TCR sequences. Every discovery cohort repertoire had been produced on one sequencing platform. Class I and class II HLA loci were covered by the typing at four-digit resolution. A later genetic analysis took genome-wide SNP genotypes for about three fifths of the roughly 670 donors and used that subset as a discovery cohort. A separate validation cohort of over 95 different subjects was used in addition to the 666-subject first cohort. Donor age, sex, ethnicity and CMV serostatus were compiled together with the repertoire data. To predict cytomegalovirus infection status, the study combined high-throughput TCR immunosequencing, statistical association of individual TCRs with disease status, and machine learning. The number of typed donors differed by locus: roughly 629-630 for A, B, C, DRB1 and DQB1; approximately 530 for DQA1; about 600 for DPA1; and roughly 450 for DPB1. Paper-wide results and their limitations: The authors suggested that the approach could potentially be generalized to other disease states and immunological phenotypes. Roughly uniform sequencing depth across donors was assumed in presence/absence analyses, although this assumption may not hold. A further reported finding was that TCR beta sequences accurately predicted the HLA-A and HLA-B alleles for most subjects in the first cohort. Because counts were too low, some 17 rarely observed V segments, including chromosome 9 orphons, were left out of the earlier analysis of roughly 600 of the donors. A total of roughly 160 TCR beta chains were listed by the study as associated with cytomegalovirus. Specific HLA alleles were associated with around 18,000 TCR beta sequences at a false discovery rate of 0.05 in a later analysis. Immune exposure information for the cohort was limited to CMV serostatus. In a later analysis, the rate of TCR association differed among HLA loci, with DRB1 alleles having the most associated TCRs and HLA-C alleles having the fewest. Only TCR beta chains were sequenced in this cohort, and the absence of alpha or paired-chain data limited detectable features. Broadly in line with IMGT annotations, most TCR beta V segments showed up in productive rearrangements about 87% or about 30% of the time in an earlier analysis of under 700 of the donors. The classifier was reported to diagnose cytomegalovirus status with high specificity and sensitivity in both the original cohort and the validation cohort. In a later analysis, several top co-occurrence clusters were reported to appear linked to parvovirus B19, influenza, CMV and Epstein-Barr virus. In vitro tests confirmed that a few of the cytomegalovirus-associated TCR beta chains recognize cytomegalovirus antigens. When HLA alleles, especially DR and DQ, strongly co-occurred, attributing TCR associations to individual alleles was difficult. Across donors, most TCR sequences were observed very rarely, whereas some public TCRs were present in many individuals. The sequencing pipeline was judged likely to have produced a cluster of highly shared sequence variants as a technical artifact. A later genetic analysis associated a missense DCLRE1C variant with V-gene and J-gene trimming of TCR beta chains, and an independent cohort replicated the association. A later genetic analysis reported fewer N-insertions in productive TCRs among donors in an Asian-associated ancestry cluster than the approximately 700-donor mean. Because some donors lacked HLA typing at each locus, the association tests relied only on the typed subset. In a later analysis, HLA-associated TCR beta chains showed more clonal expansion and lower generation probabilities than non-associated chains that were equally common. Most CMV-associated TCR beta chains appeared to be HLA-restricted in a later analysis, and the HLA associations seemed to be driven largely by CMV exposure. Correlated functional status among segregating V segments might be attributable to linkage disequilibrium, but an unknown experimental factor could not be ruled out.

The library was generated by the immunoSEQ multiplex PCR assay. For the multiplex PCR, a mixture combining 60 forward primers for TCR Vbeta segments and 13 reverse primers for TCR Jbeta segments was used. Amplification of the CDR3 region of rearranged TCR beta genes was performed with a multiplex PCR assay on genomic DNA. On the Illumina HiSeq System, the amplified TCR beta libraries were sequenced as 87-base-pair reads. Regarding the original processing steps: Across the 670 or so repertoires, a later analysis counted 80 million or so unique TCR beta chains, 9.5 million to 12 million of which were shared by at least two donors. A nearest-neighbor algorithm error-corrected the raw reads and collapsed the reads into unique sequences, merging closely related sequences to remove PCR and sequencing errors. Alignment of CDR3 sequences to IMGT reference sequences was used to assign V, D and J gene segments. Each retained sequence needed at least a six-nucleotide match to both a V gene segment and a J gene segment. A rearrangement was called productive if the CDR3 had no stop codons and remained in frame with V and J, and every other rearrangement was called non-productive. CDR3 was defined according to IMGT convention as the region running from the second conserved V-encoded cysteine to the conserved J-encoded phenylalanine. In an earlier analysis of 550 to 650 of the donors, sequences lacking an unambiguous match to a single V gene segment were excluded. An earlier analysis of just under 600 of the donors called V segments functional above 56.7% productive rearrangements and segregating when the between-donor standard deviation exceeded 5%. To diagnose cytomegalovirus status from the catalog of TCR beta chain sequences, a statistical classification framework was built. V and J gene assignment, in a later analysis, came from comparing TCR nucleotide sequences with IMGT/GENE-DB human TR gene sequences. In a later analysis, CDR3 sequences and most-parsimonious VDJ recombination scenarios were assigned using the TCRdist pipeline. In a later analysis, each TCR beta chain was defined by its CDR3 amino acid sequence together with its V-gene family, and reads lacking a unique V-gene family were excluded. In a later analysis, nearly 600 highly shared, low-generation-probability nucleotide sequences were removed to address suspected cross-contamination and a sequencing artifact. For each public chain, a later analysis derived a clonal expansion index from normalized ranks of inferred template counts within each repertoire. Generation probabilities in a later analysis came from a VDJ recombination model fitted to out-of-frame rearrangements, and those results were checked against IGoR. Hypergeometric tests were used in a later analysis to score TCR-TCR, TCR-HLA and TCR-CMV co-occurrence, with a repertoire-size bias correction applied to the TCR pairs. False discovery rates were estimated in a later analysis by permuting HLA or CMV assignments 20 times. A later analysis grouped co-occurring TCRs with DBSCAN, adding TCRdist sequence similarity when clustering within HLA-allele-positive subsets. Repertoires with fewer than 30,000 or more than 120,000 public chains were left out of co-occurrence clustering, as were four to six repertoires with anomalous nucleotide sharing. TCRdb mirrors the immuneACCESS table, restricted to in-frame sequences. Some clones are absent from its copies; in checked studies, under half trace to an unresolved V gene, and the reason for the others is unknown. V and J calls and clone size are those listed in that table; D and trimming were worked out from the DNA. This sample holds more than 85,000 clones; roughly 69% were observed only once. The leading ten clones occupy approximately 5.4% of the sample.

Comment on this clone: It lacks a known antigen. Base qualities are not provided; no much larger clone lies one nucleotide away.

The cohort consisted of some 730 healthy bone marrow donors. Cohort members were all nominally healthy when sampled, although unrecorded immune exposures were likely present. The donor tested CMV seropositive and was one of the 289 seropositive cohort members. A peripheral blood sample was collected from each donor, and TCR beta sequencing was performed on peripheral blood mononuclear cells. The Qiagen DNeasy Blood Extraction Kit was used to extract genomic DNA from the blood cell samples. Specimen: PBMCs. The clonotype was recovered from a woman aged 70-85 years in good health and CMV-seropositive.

The bases are TGTGCCAGCAGCTTGTCCGGGACAGATCAGCCCCAGCATTTT. Its translation is CASSLSGTDQPQHF. The sequence links TRBV5-4 to TRBJ1-5, and TRBD1 aligns with 7 junction nucleotides. Trimming accounts for 1 base at V and 5 bases at J, while the number of junction bases matched to no gene is 3. CDR1 SGHNT and CDR2 YYREEE are derived from the germline V gene (reference sequence). Its CDR3 holds 14 amino acids, cysteine through phenylalanine. The retained sequence is limited to the CDR3, 42 bases, with the frame set at the first base.